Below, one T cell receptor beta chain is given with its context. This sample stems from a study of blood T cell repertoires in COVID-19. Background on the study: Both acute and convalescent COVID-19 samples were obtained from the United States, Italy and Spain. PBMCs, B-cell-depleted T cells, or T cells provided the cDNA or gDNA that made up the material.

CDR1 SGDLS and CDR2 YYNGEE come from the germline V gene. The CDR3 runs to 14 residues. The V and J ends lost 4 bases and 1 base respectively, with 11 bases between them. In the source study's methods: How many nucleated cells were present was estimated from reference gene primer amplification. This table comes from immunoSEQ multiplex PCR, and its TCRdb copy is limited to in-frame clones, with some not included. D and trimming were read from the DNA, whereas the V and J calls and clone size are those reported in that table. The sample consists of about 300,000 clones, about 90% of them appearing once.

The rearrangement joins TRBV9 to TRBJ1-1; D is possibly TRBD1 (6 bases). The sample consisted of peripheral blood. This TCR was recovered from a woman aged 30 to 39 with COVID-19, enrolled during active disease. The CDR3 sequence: CASSKQGGNTEAFF. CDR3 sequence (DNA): TGTGCCAGCAGCAAACAGGGCGGGAACACTGAAGCTTTCTTT.